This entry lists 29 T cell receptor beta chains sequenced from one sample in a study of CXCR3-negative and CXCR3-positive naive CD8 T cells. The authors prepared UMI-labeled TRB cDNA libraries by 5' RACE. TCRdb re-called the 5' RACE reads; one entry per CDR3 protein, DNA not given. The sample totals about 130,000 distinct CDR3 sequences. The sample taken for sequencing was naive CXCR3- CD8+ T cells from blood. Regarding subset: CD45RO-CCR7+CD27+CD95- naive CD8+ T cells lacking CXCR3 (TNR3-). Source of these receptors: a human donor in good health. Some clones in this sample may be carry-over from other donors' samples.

The CDR3 is CASTEFLSSYNEQFF. The V call is TRBV5-1, the J call TRBJ2-1. From germline, CDR1 is SGHRS and CDR2 YFSETQ. This CDR3 is built from 15 residues.

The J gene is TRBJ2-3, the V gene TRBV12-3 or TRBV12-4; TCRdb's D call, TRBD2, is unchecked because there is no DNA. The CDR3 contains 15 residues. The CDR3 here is CASSALGPSTDTQYF.

Here the CDR3 reads CASSDPPTTEMNTEAFF. The chain joins TRBV2 to TRBJ1-1; no DNA is available, so the TRBD1 call from TCRdb remains unchecked. The V gene's germline CDR1 is SNHLY and CDR2 FYNNEI. This CDR3 has 17 residues.

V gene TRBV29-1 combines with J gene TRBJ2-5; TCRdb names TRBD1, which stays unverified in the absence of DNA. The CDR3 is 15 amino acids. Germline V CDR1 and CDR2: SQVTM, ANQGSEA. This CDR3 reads CSVEIAGTVGETQYF.

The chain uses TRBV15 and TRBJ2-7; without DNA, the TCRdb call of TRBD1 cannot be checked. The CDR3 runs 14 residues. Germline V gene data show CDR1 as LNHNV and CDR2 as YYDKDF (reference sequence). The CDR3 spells CATSGETGPYEQYF.

CDR3 residues: CASSPPGSPGTEAFF. This chain joins TRBV5-1 and TRBJ1-1; the D call from TCRdb, TRBD1, cannot be confirmed without DNA. The CDR3 spans 15 residues. Germline CDR1 reads SGHRS; CDR2 reads YFSETQ. Based on the CDR3 plus reference TRBV5-1 and TRBJ1-1, the full variable domain is KAGVTQTPRYLIKTRGQQVTLSCSPISGHRSVSWYQQTPGQGLQFLFEYFSETQRNKGNFPGRFSGRQFSNSRSEMNVSTLELGDSALYLCASSPPGSPGTEAFFGQGTRLTVV.

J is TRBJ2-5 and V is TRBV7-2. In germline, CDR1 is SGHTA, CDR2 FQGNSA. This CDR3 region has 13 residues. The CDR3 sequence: CASSLEWGETQYF.

The CDR3 protein is CSARTGRNTEAFF. This sequence joins TRBV29-1 and TRBJ1-1; TCRdb's D call, TRBD1, is unchecked because there is no DNA. The CDR3 sequence is 13 residues long. CDR1 SQVTM and CDR2 ANQGSEA come from the germline V gene.

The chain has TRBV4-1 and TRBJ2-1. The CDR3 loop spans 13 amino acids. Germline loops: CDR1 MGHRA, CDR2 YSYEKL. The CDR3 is CASSQESHNEQFF.

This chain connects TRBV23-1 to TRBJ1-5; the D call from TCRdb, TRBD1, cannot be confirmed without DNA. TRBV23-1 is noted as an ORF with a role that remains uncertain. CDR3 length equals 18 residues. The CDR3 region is CASSQSRDIYYSNQPQHF.

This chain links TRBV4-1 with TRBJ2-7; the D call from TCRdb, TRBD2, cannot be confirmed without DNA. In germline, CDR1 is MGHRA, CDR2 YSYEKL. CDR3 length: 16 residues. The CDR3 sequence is CASSQDATSGAYEQYF.

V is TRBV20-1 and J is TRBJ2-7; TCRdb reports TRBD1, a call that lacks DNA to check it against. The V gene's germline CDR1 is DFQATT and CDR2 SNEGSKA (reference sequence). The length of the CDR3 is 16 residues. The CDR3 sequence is CSAKDGGQTLLDEQYF.

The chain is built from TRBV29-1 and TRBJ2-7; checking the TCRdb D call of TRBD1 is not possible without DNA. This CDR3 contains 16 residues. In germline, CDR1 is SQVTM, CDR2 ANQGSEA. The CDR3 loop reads CSGPTPRQGAFCEQYF.

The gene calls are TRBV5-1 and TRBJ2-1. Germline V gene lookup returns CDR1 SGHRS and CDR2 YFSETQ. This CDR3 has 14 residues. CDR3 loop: CASSPWVGNNEQFF.

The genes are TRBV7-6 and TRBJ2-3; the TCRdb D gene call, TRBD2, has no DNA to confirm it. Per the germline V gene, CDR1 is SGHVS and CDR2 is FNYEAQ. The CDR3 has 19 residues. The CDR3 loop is CASSLAVAGGPSSTDTQYF.

CDR3 residues: CATSRDRSGLDEQFF. V gene TRBV15 combines with J gene TRBJ2-1; with no DNA, the TCRdb D assignment of TRBD1 cannot be verified. The germline CDR1 and CDR2 sequences are LNHNV and YYDKDF (reference sequence). The CDR3 length is 15 residues.

This CDR3 is CAWTGILEDSGGGDTDTQYF. The gene calls are TRBV30 and TRBJ2-3; the D call from TCRdb, TRBD2, cannot be confirmed without DNA. CDR3 length: 20 amino acids. Germline lookup yields CDR1 GTSNPN and CDR2 SVGIG (reference sequence).

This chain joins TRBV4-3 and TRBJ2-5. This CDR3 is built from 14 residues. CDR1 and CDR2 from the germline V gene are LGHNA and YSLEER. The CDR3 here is CASSQELFQETQYF.

The chain's CDR3 is CSVMMPSTPSGELFF. The chain combines TRBV29-1 with TRBJ2-2. The CDR3 loop spans 15 amino acids. Germline CDR1 and CDR2: SQVTM and ANQGSEA.

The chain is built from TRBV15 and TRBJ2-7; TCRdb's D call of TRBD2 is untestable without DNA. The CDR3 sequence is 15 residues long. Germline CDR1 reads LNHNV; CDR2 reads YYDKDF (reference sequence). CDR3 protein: CATSILLGPSYEQYF.

The CDR3 here is CASTPLLASGVTGTQYF. The chain joins TRBV27 to TRBJ2-3; the D call from TCRdb, TRBD2, cannot be confirmed without DNA. The length of the CDR3 is 17 residues. Germline CDR1 and CDR2: MNHEY and SMNVEV (reference sequence).

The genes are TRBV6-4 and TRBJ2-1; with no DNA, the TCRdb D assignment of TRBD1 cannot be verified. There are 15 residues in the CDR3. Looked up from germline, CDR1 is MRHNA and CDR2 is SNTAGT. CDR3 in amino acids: CASSALGGSYNEQFF.

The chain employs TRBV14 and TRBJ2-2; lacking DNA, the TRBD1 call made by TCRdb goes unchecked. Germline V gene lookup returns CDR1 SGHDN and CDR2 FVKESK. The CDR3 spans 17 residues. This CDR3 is CASSHFHGDRNTGELFF. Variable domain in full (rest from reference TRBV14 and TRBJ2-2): EAGVTQFPSHSVIEKGQTVTLRCDPISGHDNLYWYRRVMGKEIKFLLHFVKESKQDESGMPNNRFLAERTGGTYSTLKVQPAELEDSGVYFCASSHFHGDRNTGELFFGEGSRLTVL.

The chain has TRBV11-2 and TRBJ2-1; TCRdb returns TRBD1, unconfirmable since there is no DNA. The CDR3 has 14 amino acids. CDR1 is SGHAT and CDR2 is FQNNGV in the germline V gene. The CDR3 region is CASSLGKGGNEQFF.

The CDR3 reads CASGPGQPYEQYF. This chain uses TRBV12-3 or TRBV12-4 with TRBJ2-7; TCRdb selects TRBD1, and the lack of DNA leaves this call unchecked. The CDR3 length is 13 residues.

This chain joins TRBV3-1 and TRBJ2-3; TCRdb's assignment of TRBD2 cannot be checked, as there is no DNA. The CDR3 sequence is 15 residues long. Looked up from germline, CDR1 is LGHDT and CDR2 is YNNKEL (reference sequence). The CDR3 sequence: CASSITGGPTDTQYF.

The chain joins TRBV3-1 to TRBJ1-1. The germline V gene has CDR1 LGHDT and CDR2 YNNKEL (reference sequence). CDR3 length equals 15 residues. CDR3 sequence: CASSQDPGGLTEAFF.

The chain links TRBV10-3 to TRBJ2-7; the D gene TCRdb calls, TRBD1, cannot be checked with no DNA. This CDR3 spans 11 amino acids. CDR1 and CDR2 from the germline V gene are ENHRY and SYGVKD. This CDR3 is CATKGSPEQYF.

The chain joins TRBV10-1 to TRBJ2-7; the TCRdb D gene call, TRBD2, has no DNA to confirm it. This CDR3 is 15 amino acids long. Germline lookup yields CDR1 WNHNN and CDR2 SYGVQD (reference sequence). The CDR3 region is CTRRRTRGLAYEQYF.